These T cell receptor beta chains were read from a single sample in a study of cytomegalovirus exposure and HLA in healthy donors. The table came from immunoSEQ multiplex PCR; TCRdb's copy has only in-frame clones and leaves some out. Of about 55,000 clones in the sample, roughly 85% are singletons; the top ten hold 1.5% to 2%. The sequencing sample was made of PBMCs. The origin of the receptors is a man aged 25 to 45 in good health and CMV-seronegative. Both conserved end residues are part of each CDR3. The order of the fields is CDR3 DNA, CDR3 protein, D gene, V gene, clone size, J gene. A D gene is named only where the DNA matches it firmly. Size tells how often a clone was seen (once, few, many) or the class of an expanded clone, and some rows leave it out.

TGTGCCAGCAGTGTTCAAGGGGGGGGCTATGGCTACACCTTC CASSVQGGGYGYTF . TRBV2 . TRBJ1-2
TGTGCCTGGAACAGGGGCTTGGCCAACGTCCTGACTTTC CAWNRGLANVLTF TRBD1 TRBV30 . TRBJ2-6
TGTGCCAGCAGCTTTGACACAGGGGTACTTTTCTACTTC CASSFDTGVLFYF TRBD1 TRBV13 once TRBJ2-7
TGCGCCAGCAGCCAGGTACTAGTTCGCCTTTTGAGCACCGGGGAGCTGTTTTTT CASSQVLVRLLSTGELFF . TRBV4-3 once TRBJ2-2
TGTGCCAGCAGACCTCCCTTGGGGAGTGGGGAAAGAGAAAAACTGTTTTTT CASRPPLGSGEREKLFF . TRBV28 . TRBJ1-4
TGTGCCAGCAGCACGGGACACCCGAACACCGGGGAGCTGTTTTTT CASSTGHPNTGELFF . TRBV13 . TRBJ2-2
TGTGCCAGCAGTGCTCGTAGTGGTCAAGAGACCCAGTACTTC CASSARSGQETQYF . TRBV2 . TRBJ2-5
TGTGCCAGCAGCCAGTGGACAGGGGTTGGAAACACCATATATTTT CASSQWTGVGNTIYF TRBD1 TRBV11-2 . TRBJ1-3
TGTGCCACCTCAGGCGCCAGGAGAAACACCATATATTTT CATSGARRNTIYF . TRBV5-4 . TRBJ1-3
TGTGCCAGCAGCCCCGGGGGTAGCGGGTCCTACAATGAGCAGTTCTTC CASSPGGSGSYNEQFF TRBD2 TRBV11-3 once TRBJ2-1
TGCGCCAGCAGCCAGAGGACAGGGGGGTCCGATGAGCAGTTCTTC CASSQRTGGSDEQFF TRBD1 TRBV4-3 . TRBJ2-1
TGTGCCAGCAGAGGGGACAGGGGGCAGGACGAGCAGTACTTC CASRGDRGQDEQYF TRBD1 TRBV28 . TRBJ2-7
TGTGCCAGCAGTAGACAGGCGGACACTGAAGCTTTCTTT CASSRQADTEAFF . TRBV7-2 . TRBJ1-1
TGTGCCAGCAGCTCGCCAGGGAACACTGAAGCTTTCTTT CASSSPGNTEAFF . TRBV7-3 . TRBJ1-1
TGTGCCAGCAGCCCCAGCGGGGGACGTGTTTCCTACGAGCAGTACTTC CASSPSGGRVSYEQYF TRBD2 TRBV13 once TRBJ2-7
TGCGCCAGCAGCTTGTCCGGGACAGGGGGCGCGGCTGAAAAACTGTTTTTT CASSLSGTGGAAEKLFF TRBD1 TRBV5-1 . TRBJ1-4
TGCAGCGTTACAGGACTAGCGGGGAGCGTTTCCTACGAGCAGTACTTC CSVTGLAGSVSYEQYF TRBD2 TRBV29-1 once TRBJ2-7
TGTGCCACCAGCAGAGATCGACGGCCGGGACAGGGGGCCACTGAAGCTTTCTTT CATSRDRRPGQGATEAFF TRBD1 TRBV15 . TRBJ1-1
TGTGCCAGCAGGGGAACGCGGGACAGCATATACAATGAGCAGTTCTTC CASRGTRDSIYNEQFF . TRBV28 once TRBJ2-1
TGTGCCAGTAGTATTAAGGGGCCTAATGAAAAACTGTTTTTT CASSIKGPNEKLFF . TRBV19 . TRBJ1-4
TGTGCCAGCAGTTACAGGACAGGGCCCGGGGAGCTGTTTTTT CASSYRTGPGELFF TRBD1 TRBV6-5 . TRBJ2-2
TGTGCCAGCAGCTTAGGGGCTGGGTCCGGGGAGCAGTACTTC CASSLGAGSGEQYF . TRBV7-2 . TRBJ2-5
TGTGCCAGCAGCGTAACGGTAGCGGGGTCCAATGAGCAGTTCTTC CASSVTVAGSNEQFF TRBD2 TRBV9 . TRBJ2-1
TGTGCCAGCAGCGATCGTGACAGGGCTGGCTACACCTTC CASSDRDRAGYTF TRBD1 TRBV7-9 . TRBJ1-2